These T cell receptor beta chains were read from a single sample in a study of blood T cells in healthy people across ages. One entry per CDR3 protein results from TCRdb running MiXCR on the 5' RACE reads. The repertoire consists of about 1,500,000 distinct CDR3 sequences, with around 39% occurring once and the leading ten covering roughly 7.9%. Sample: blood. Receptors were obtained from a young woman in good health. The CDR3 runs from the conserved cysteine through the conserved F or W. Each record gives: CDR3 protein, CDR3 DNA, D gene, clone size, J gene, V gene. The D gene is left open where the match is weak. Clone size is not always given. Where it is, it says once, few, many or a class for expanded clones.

CDR3aa: CASRRERQGVLDSDSPLHF; CDR3nt: TGTGCCAGCAGGAGGGAGAGGCAGGGAGTGTTAGATAGTGATTCACCCCTCCACTTT; d_gene: .; abundance: .; j_gene: TRBJ1-6; v_gene: TRBV6-1
CDR3aa: CASSYSGGKMYEQYF; CDR3nt: TGTGCCAGCAGTTACTCTGGCGGGAAGATGTACGAGCAGTACTTC; d_gene: .; abundance: .; j_gene: TRBJ2-7; v_gene: TRBV6-5
CDR3aa: CASSFGFGGDTEAFF; CDR3nt: TGTGCCAGCAGTTTTGGGTTCGGGGGGGACACTGAAGCTTTCTTT; d_gene: .; abundance: .; j_gene: TRBJ1-1; v_gene: TRBV12-3/TRBV12-4
CDR3aa: CSVVGSNTGELFF; CDR3nt: TGCAGCGTTGTGGGATCGAACACCGGGGAGCTGTTTTTT; d_gene: .; abundance: few; j_gene: TRBJ2-2; v_gene: TRBV29-1
CDR3aa: CASSLGEGETQYF; CDR3nt: TGTGCCAGCAGTTTGGGGGAGGGGGAGACCCAGTACTTC; d_gene: TRBD2; abundance: few; j_gene: TRBJ2-5; v_gene: TRBV27
CDR3aa: CATLYRGGNEKLFF; CDR3nt: TGTGCCACCCTATACAGGGGTGGTAATGAAAAACTGTTTTTT; d_gene: TRBD1; abundance: many; j_gene: TRBJ1-4; v_gene: TRBV28
CDR3aa: CASSNTGGAPYEQYF; CDR3nt: TGTGCCAGCAGTAACACAGGGGGCGCCCCCTACGAGCAGTACTTC; d_gene: TRBD1; abundance: .; j_gene: TRBJ2-7; v_gene: TRBV6-5
CDR3aa: CASTGRARSYNEQYF; CDR3nt: TGTGCCAGCACGGGGAGGGCCCGTTCGTACAATGAGCAGTACTTC; d_gene: TRBD2; abundance: .; j_gene: TRBJ2-7; v_gene: TRBV12-3/TRBV12-4
CDR3aa: CASSQELPGAGNSPLHF; CDR3nt: TGCGCCAGCAGCCAAGAATTGCCGGGTGCGGGTAATTCACCCCTCCACTTT; d_gene: .; abundance: few; j_gene: TRBJ1-6; v_gene: TRBV4-1
CDR3aa: CASSAWGQGAGNTIYF; CDR3nt: TGTGCCAGCAGTGCCTGGGGGCAGGGAGCTGGAAACACCATATATTTT; d_gene: .; abundance: .; j_gene: TRBJ1-3; v_gene: TRBV25-1
CDR3aa: CASSQGVSGYEQYF; CDR3nt: TGTGCCAGCAGCCAAGGTGTTAGCGGTTACGAGCAGTACTTC; d_gene: .; abundance: .; j_gene: TRBJ2-7; v_gene: TRBV3-1
CDR3aa: CASSWGAVNEQFF; CDR3nt: TGTGCCAGCAGTTGGGGGGCAGTCAATGAGCAGTTCTTC; d_gene: .; abundance: once; j_gene: TRBJ2-1; v_gene: TRBV27
CDR3aa: CASSVARDPIYGYTF; CDR3nt: TGTGCCAGCAGCGTAGCCAGGGACCCTATCTATGGCTACACCTTC; d_gene: .; abundance: .; j_gene: TRBJ1-2; v_gene: TRBV9
CDR3aa: CAITQGQPNYGYTF; CDR3nt: TGTGCCATCACCCAGGGACAGCCAAACTATGGCTACACCTTC; d_gene: TRBD1; abundance: .; j_gene: TRBJ1-2; v_gene: TRBV10-3
CDR3aa: CARVGDGYYEQYF; CDR3nt: TGTGCCAGGGTTGGGGACGGTTACTACGAGCAGTACTTC; d_gene: .; abundance: .; j_gene: TRBJ2-7; v_gene: TRBV12-3/TRBV12-4
CDR3aa: CASGTYNEQFF; CDR3nt: TGTGCCAGCGGGACCTACAATGAGCAGTTCTTC; d_gene: .; abundance: many; j_gene: TRBJ2-1; v_gene: TRBV25-1
CDR3aa: CASSPRTTGELFF; CDR3nt: TGTGCCAGCAGCCCCCGGACCACCGGGGAGCTGTTTTTT; d_gene: .; abundance: few; j_gene: TRBJ2-2; v_gene: TRBV18
CDR3aa: CASSEGQGPGDEQYF; CDR3nt: TGTGCCAGCAGTGAGGGTCAGGGGCCGGGCGACGAGCAGTACTTC; d_gene: .; abundance: .; j_gene: TRBJ2-7; v_gene: TRBV2
CDR3aa: CASSFGQGWDGYTF; CDR3nt: TGTGCCAGCAGCTTTGGACAGGGCTGGGATGGCTACACCTTC; d_gene: TRBD1; abundance: .; j_gene: TRBJ1-2; v_gene: TRBV7-3
CDR3aa: CSSPGGNYGYTF; CDR3nt: TGCAGCAGCCCGGGCGGTAACTATGGCTACACCTTC; d_gene: .; abundance: few; j_gene: TRBJ1-2; v_gene: TRBV20-1
CDR3aa: CASRAAYGEQFF; CDR3nt: TGTGCCAGCAGGGCGGCTTATGGTGAGCAGTTCTTC; d_gene: .; abundance: few; j_gene: TRBJ2-1; v_gene: TRBV13
CDR3aa: CASSHSRASSYEQYF; CDR3nt: TGTGCCAGCAGCCATTCGCGGGCTAGCTCCTACGAGCAGTACTTC; d_gene: .; abundance: .; j_gene: TRBJ2-7; v_gene: TRBV14
CDR3aa: CASSLVPDGSYEQYF; CDR3nt: TGTGCCAGCAGCTTGGTCCCGGACGGATCCTACGAGCAGTACTTC; d_gene: .; abundance: .; j_gene: TRBJ2-7; v_gene: TRBV5-5
CDR3aa: CASSLSLAGDTNTQYF; CDR3nt: TGTGCCAGCAGTTTATCACTAGCGGGCGACACAAATACGCAGTATTTT; d_gene: TRBD2; abundance: .; j_gene: TRBJ2-3; v_gene: TRBV12-3/TRBV12-4
CDR3aa: CASSLARGTERGGYTF; CDR3nt: TGTGCCAGCAGCTTAGCCCGAGGGACCGAAAGGGGTGGCTACACCTTC; d_gene: .; abundance: .; j_gene: TRBJ1-2; v_gene: TRBV7-9
CDR3aa: CSASDSGTEGASKNIQYF; CDR3nt: TGCAGTGCTAGTGACTCCGGAACAGAGGGAGCATCCAAAAACATTCAGTACTTC; d_gene: .; abundance: .; j_gene: TRBJ2-4; v_gene: TRBV20-1
CDR3aa: CASEIGASGRGINEQFF; CDR3nt: TGTGCCAGCGAAATCGGGGCTAGCGGGAGGGGAATCAATGAGCAGTTCTTC; d_gene: TRBD2; abundance: .; j_gene: TRBJ2-1; v_gene: TRBV4-2